A selection of T cell receptor beta chains follows, all from one sample in a study of T cell responses to AZD1222 COVID-19 vaccine. Here immunoSEQ multiplex PCR was the method, and the copy in TCRdb shows in-frame clones only, minus some. The sample holds around 140,000 clones; 75% to 90% are singletons and the top ten take 1.6%. Sequencing used peripheral blood, obtained on day 0 of AZD1222 vaccination. These receptors originate from an adult in good health. CDR3s include the opening cysteine and the closing phenylalanine or tryptophan. The D gene is left open where the match is weak. Clone size is not always given. Where it is, it says once, few, many or a class for expanded clones.

v_gene: TRBV9; j_gene: TRBJ2-3; d_gene: -; abundance: -; CDR3aa: CASSVDPLRGGTDTQYF; CDR3nt: TGTGCCAGCAGCGTAGATCCCCTCCGCGGTGGCACAGATACGCAGTATTTT
v_gene: TRBV21-1; j_gene: TRBJ1-4; d_gene: -; abundance: -; CDR3aa: CASSSRPARKGINEKLFF; CDR3nt: TGTGCCAGCAGCTCACGCCCGGCTCGAAAGGGGATTAATGAAAAACTGTTTTTT
v_gene: TRBV5-1; j_gene: TRBJ2-3; d_gene: TRBD2; abundance: -; CDR3aa: CASSIGLEGDTQYF; CDR3nt: TGCGCCAGCAGCATTGGACTAGAAGGAGATACGCAGTATTTT
v_gene: TRBV10-3; j_gene: TRBJ1-2; d_gene: -; abundance: -; CDR3aa: CAISESMGGYGYTF; CDR3nt: TGTGCCATCAGTGAGTCGATGGGAGGCTATGGCTACACCTTC
v_gene: TRBV4-2; j_gene: TRBJ2-3; d_gene: -; abundance: -; CDR3aa: CASSLNGADTQYF; CDR3nt: TGTGCCAGCAGCTTGAATGGGGCAGATACGCAGTATTTT
v_gene: TRBV3-1/TRBV3-2; j_gene: TRBJ2-1; d_gene: -; abundance: -; CDR3aa: CASSQVGSGMSGEQFF; CDR3nt: TGTGCCAGCAGCCAAGTAGGCTCGGGCATGTCGGGTGAGCAGTTCTTC
v_gene: TRBV27; j_gene: TRBJ2-7; d_gene: TRBD1; abundance: -; CDR3aa: CASRGAGQGPYEQYF; CDR3nt: TGTGCCAGCAGGGGGGCCGGACAGGGACCCTACGAGCAGTACTTC
v_gene: TRBV5-1; j_gene: TRBJ2-1; d_gene: TRBD1; abundance: -; CDR3aa: CASSSWTGWNEQFF; CDR3nt: TGCGCCAGCAGCTCCTGGACAGGGTGGAATGAGCAGTTCTTC
v_gene: TRBV4-1; j_gene: TRBJ1-6; d_gene: -; abundance: -; CDR3aa: CASSQEDGGNSPLHF; CDR3nt: TGCGCCAGCAGCCAAGAGGACGGTGGAAATTCACCCCTCCACTTT
v_gene: TRBV28; j_gene: TRBJ2-3; d_gene: TRBD1; abundance: -; CDR3aa: CASSIGTGKTDTQYF; CDR3nt: TGTGCCAGCAGTATCGGGACAGGGAAGACAGATACGCAGTATTTT
v_gene: TRBV12-3/TRBV12-4; j_gene: TRBJ1-1; d_gene: -; abundance: once; CDR3aa: CASSFGARAAFF; CDR3nt: TGTGCCAGCAGTTTCGGGGCCAGGGCAGCTTTCTTT
v_gene: TRBV6-4; j_gene: TRBJ2-3; d_gene: TRBD2; abundance: -; CDR3aa: CASSEREAPSVRDTQYF; CDR3nt: TGTGCCAGCAGTGAACGGGAGGCCCCGAGTGTTAGAGATACGCAGTATTTT
v_gene: TRBV7-2; j_gene: TRBJ1-2; d_gene: TRBD1; abundance: few; CDR3aa: CASSSPGQGPNYGYTF; CDR3nt: TGTGCCAGCAGCTCCCCGGGACAGGGACCGAACTATGGCTACACCTTC
v_gene: TRBV14; j_gene: TRBJ1-1; d_gene: -; abundance: -; CDR3aa: CASSQRPPIVAFF; CDR3nt: TGTGCCAGCAGCCAAAGGCCCCCGATAGTGGCTTTCTTT
v_gene: TRBV5-1; j_gene: TRBJ2-5; d_gene: -; abundance: -; CDR3aa: CASSPGSQETQYF; CDR3nt: TGCGCCAGCAGCCCGGGATCTCAAGAGACCCAGTACTTC
v_gene: TRBV19; j_gene: TRBJ1-1; d_gene: TRBD1; abundance: -; CDR3aa: CASSIYGQGRTEAFF; CDR3nt: TGTGCCAGTAGTATCTACGGACAGGGACGCACTGAAGCTTTCTTT
v_gene: TRBV7-9; j_gene: TRBJ1-3; d_gene: -; abundance: -; CDR3aa: CASGLDRIRSGNTIYF; CDR3nt: TGTGCCAGCGGACTTGATCGAATTCGCTCTGGAAACACCATATATTTT
v_gene: TRBV7-9; j_gene: TRBJ2-3; d_gene: TRBD2; abundance: -; CDR3aa: CASSPRRGGGDTQYF; CDR3nt: TGTGCCAGCAGCCCCCGACGCGGGGGGGGAGATACGCAGTATTTT
v_gene: TRBV13; j_gene: TRBJ2-3; d_gene: TRBD2; abundance: -; CDR3aa: CASSHGTSGYTDTQYF; CDR3nt: TGTGCCAGCAGCCACGGGACTAGCGGATACACAGATACGCAGTATTTT
v_gene: TRBV15; j_gene: TRBJ1-1; d_gene: -; abundance: -; CDR3aa: CATSRVGNQEAFF; CDR3nt: TGTGCCACCAGCAGAGTCGGGAACCAAGAAGCTTTCTTT
v_gene: TRBV2; j_gene: TRBJ1-1; d_gene: -; abundance: -; CDR3aa: CASSGPSTGNTEAFF; CDR3nt: TGTGCCAGCAGTGGGCCTTCGACAGGGAACACTGAAGCTTTCTTT
v_gene: TRBV7-9; j_gene: TRBJ1-2; d_gene: TRBD1; abundance: -; CDR3aa: CASSFGQAGDYGYTF; CDR3nt: TGTGCCAGCAGCTTCGGACAGGCCGGCGACTATGGCTACACCTTC
v_gene: TRBV18; j_gene: TRBJ2-2; d_gene: TRBD1; abundance: -; CDR3aa: CASSPTRQGVTGELFF; CDR3nt: TGTGCCAGCTCACCTACGAGACAGGGTGTTACCGGGGAGCTGTTTTTT
v_gene: TRBV24-1; j_gene: TRBJ2-1; d_gene: TRBD1; abundance: -; CDR3aa: CATSERDSEQFF; CDR3nt: TGTGCCACCAGTGAGAGGGACAGTGAGCAGTTCTTC
v_gene: TRBV24-1; j_gene: TRBJ2-1; d_gene: -; abundance: -; CDR3aa: CATSETGLRSSYNEQFF; CDR3nt: TGTGCCACCAGTGAAACGGGACTCAGAAGCTCCTACAATGAGCAGTTCTTC
v_gene: TRBV28; j_gene: TRBJ2-7; d_gene: -; abundance: -; CDR3aa: CASRRYEQYF; CDR3nt: TGTGCCAGCAGGCGCTACGAGCAGTACTTC
v_gene: TRBV12-5; j_gene: TRBJ1-5; d_gene: -; abundance: -; CDR3aa: CASGIISNQPQHF; CDR3nt: TGTGCTAGTGGTATCATTAGCAATCAGCCCCAGCATTTT
v_gene: TRBV7-2; j_gene: TRBJ2-2; d_gene: -; abundance: -; CDR3aa: CASSRGADTGELFF; CDR3nt: TGTGCCAGCTCGAGGGGGGCCGACACCGGGGAGCTGTTTTTT
v_gene: TRBV14; j_gene: TRBJ2-7; d_gene: -; abundance: -; CDR3aa: CASSRGPARNYEQYF; CDR3nt: TGTGCCAGCAGCCGCGGACCGGCAAGAAACTACGAGCAGTACTTC
v_gene: TRBV7-9; j_gene: TRBJ2-3; d_gene: -; abundance: -; CDR3aa: CASSLTWGDLGPTDTQYF; CDR3nt: TGTGCCAGCAGCCTTACGTGGGGGGATCTTGGGCCCACAGATACGCAGTATTTT
v_gene: TRBV30; j_gene: TRBJ1-1; d_gene: -; abundance: -; CDR3aa: CAWRAGVTEAFF; CDR3nt: TGTGCCTGGAGGGCAGGGGTCACTGAAGCTTTCTTT